The rows below give T cell receptor beta chains drawn from one sample of a study of cytomegalovirus exposure and HLA in healthy donors. Measured with immunoSEQ multiplex PCR; TCRdb has only the in-frame clones, and not every one. The table has around 140,000 clones, around 83% seen once. Sequencing was done on a sample of PBMCs. All receptors come from a woman between 50 and 59 years old in good health and CMV-seropositive. The CDR3 runs from the conserved cysteine through the conserved F or W. The order of the fields is CDR3 protein, CDR3 DNA, V gene, J gene, clone size, D gene. D genes are given only for firm matches. Only part of the rows carry a size: once, few, many, or a class if the clone is expanded.

cdr3_aa: CASSLGVAEGIQYF
cdr3_nt: TGCGCCAGCAGCTTGGGGGTAGCCGAGGGCATTCAGTACTTC
v_call: TRBV5-1
j_call: TRBJ2-4
clone_size: .
d_call: .

cdr3_aa: CASSLSATGGGEKLFF
cdr3_nt: TGTGCCAGCAGTTTAAGCGCGACAGGGGGAGGTGAAAAACTGTTTTTT
v_call: TRBV28
j_call: TRBJ1-4
clone_size: .
d_call: TRBD1

cdr3_aa: CASSQGGLAGGGNIQYF
cdr3_nt: TGTGCCAGCAGCCAAGGGGGACTAGCGGGGGGGGGAAACATTCAGTACTTC
v_call: TRBV14
j_call: TRBJ2-4
clone_size: .
d_call: TRBD2

cdr3_aa: CAWNPDRGTSPLHF
cdr3_nt: TGTGCCTGGAACCCGGACAGGGGAACTTCACCCCTCCACTTT
v_call: TRBV30
j_call: TRBJ1-6
clone_size: few
d_call: TRBD1

cdr3_aa: CSSSLGGSADFSYGYTF
cdr3_nt: TGTTCCAGCAGCTTAGGAGGTAGTGCGGATTTTAGTTATGGCTACACCTTC
v_call: TRBV7-9
j_call: TRBJ1-2
clone_size: .
d_call: .

cdr3_aa: CASSVQLNTEAFF
cdr3_nt: TGTGCCAGCAGCGTACAATTGAACACTGAAGCTTTCTTT
v_call: TRBV7-2
j_call: TRBJ1-1
clone_size: .
d_call: .

cdr3_aa: CASSLRTSEDEQFF
cdr3_nt: TGTGCCAGCAGTCTCAGGACTAGCGAGGATGAGCAGTTCTTC
v_call: TRBV27
j_call: TRBJ2-1
clone_size: .
d_call: TRBD2

cdr3_aa: CAISEQASGANGLTF
cdr3_nt: TGTGCCATCAGTGAACAGGCGTCTGGGGCCAACGGCCTGACTTTC
v_call: TRBV10-3
j_call: TRBJ2-6
clone_size: .
d_call: .

cdr3_aa: CASSSNDQPQHF
cdr3_nt: TGTGCCAGCAGCTCTAATGATCAGCCCCAGCATTTT
v_call: TRBV7-9
j_call: TRBJ1-5
clone_size: .
d_call: .

cdr3_aa: CASSPRNTGELFF
cdr3_nt: TGTGCCAGCAGCCCGAGGAACACCGGGGAGCTGTTTTTT
v_call: TRBV7-6
j_call: TRBJ2-2
clone_size: .
d_call: .

cdr3_aa: CAWSVSTVNTEAFF
cdr3_nt: TGTGCCTGGAGTGTATCGACAGTGAACACTGAAGCTTTCTTT
v_call: TRBV30
j_call: TRBJ1-1
clone_size: .
d_call: .

cdr3_aa: CASSVGDRGETQYF
cdr3_nt: TGTGCCAGCAGCGTAGGGGACAGGGGAGAGACCCAGTACTTC
v_call: TRBV9
j_call: TRBJ2-5
clone_size: .
d_call: TRBD1

cdr3_aa: CASSFGGGPAFF
cdr3_nt: TGTGCCAGCAGTTTTGGAGGGGGCCCGGCTTTCTTT
v_call: TRBV6-5
j_call: TRBJ1-1
clone_size: few
d_call: TRBD1

cdr3_aa: CASSQDLEAFF
cdr3_nt: TGTGCCAGCAGCCAAGATCTTGAAGCTTTCTTT
v_call: TRBV4-2
j_call: TRBJ1-1
clone_size: .
d_call: .

cdr3_aa: CASSQDRDIGQYF
cdr3_nt: TGCGCCAGCAGCCAAGATAGGGACATAGGGCAGTACTTC
v_call: TRBV4-3
j_call: TRBJ2-7
clone_size: .
d_call: .

cdr3_aa: CASRATTSGTTGELFF
cdr3_nt: TGTGCCAGCAGAGCGACGACTAGCGGGACAACCGGGGAGCTGTTTTTT
v_call: TRBV7-9
j_call: TRBJ2-2
clone_size: .
d_call: TRBD2

cdr3_aa: CASSIRSGGGTGELFF
cdr3_nt: TGTGCCAGTAGTATTAGAAGCGGGGGAGGTACCGGGGAGCTGTTTTTT
v_call: TRBV19
j_call: TRBJ2-2
clone_size: .
d_call: TRBD2

cdr3_aa: CARFASGGNYEQYF
cdr3_nt: TGTGCCAGATTCGCTAGCGGGGGTAATTACGAGCAGTACTTC
v_call: TRBV6-5
j_call: TRBJ2-7
clone_size: .
d_call: TRBD2

cdr3_aa: CASSLSGNTDTQYF
cdr3_nt: TGTGCCAGCAGCTTATCGGGAAACACAGATACGCAGTATTTT
v_call: TRBV7-3
j_call: TRBJ2-3
clone_size: .
d_call: .

cdr3_aa: CASSLRQHLNTGELFF
cdr3_nt: TGTGCCAGCTCACTACGACAGCACCTGAACACCGGGGAGCTGTTTTTT
v_call: TRBV18
j_call: TRBJ2-2
clone_size: .
d_call: .

cdr3_aa: CASSIDPGTSGYEQYF
cdr3_nt: TGTGCCAGCAGCATCGACCCCGGGACTAGCGGGTACGAGCAGTACTTC
v_call: TRBV11-2
j_call: TRBJ2-7
clone_size: .
d_call: TRBD2

cdr3_aa: CASSQDLLLSGQFF
cdr3_nt: TGTGCCAGCAGCCAAGATCTTCTCCTTAGCGGGCAGTTCTTC
v_call: TRBV14
j_call: TRBJ2-1
clone_size: .
d_call: .

cdr3_aa: CASSLAGAEGDTQYF
cdr3_nt: TGCGCCAGCAGCTTGGCAGGAGCCGAGGGAGATACGCAGTATTTT
v_call: TRBV5-1
j_call: TRBJ2-3
clone_size: .
d_call: .

cdr3_aa: CASIRQAHTEAFF
cdr3_nt: TGTGCCAGCATCCGACAGGCCCACACTGAAGCTTTCTTT
v_call: TRBV2
j_call: TRBJ1-1
clone_size: .
d_call: .

cdr3_aa: CAWSVAGPLYGYTF
cdr3_nt: TGTGCCTGGAGTGTGGCAGGTCCACTCTATGGCTACACCTTC
v_call: TRBV30
j_call: TRBJ1-2
clone_size: .
d_call: .

cdr3_aa: CASHLARGTDTQYF
cdr3_nt: TGTGCCAGCCATCTAGCGAGAGGCACAGATACGCAGTATTTT
v_call: TRBV7-9
j_call: TRBJ2-3
clone_size: .
d_call: .

cdr3_aa: CASIERELETQYF
cdr3_nt: TGTGCCAGCATTGAGAGGGAGCTGGAGACCCAGTACTTC
v_call: TRBV2
j_call: TRBJ2-5
clone_size: .
d_call: .

cdr3_aa: CASSRTGGQPQHF
cdr3_nt: TGTGCCAGCAGCCGAACAGGGGGCCAGCCCCAGCATTTT
v_call: TRBV7-3
j_call: TRBJ1-5
clone_size: .
d_call: TRBD1

cdr3_aa: CASSLGQGSSYEQYF
cdr3_nt: TGCGCCAGCAGCTTGGGGCAGGGGTCCTCCTACGAGCAGTACTTC
v_call: TRBV5-1
j_call: TRBJ2-7
clone_size: once
d_call: .

cdr3_aa: CATSRGKGTVWGAQYF
cdr3_nt: TGTGCCACCAGCAGAGGCAAGGGGACAGTCTGGGGGGCGCAGTATTTT
v_call: TRBV15
j_call: TRBJ2-3
clone_size: .
d_call: .

cdr3_aa: CASSYSSGLYEQYF
cdr3_nt: TGTGCCAGCAGTTACTCCTCAGGTCTCTACGAGCAGTACTTC
v_call: TRBV2
j_call: TRBJ2-7
clone_size: .
d_call: .

cdr3_aa: CASSFLGGDNNEQFF
cdr3_nt: TGTGCCAGCAGCTTCCTGGGGGGGGACAACAATGAGCAGTTCTTC
v_call: TRBV11-3
j_call: TRBJ2-1
clone_size: .
d_call: .

cdr3_aa: CASSREGAYREQFF
cdr3_nt: TGTGCCAGCAGCAGGGAAGGGGCTTACCGCGAGCAGTTCTTC
v_call: TRBV27
j_call: TRBJ2-1
clone_size: .
d_call: .

cdr3_aa: CASSGRTSEGIQYF
cdr3_nt: TGTGCCAGCAGCGGACGGACTAGCGAGGGCATTCAGTACTTC
v_call: TRBV7-9
j_call: TRBJ2-4
clone_size: .
d_call: TRBD2

cdr3_aa: CASSLVFTGTEAFF
cdr3_nt: TGTGCCAGCAGCTTAGTTTTTACGGGGACTGAAGCTTTCTTT
v_call: TRBV7-2
j_call: TRBJ1-1
clone_size: once
d_call: .

cdr3_aa: CAIKEGQGSNQPQHF
cdr3_nt: TGTGCCATCAAGGAGGGACAGGGAAGCAATCAGCCCCAGCATTTT
v_call: TRBV10-3
j_call: TRBJ1-5
clone_size: .
d_call: TRBD1

cdr3_aa: CASSPGLAGVRVEQFF
cdr3_nt: TGTGCCAGCAGCCCCGGACTAGCGGGAGTACGGGTTGAGCAGTTCTTC
v_call: TRBV28
j_call: TRBJ2-1
clone_size: .
d_call: TRBD2

cdr3_aa: CAWSQGQVENTIYF
cdr3_nt: TGTGCCTGGAGTCAGGGACAGGTGGAGAACACCATATATTTT
v_call: TRBV30
j_call: TRBJ1-3
clone_size: once
d_call: TRBD1

cdr3_aa: CASSQDNPRREKLFF
cdr3_nt: TGCGCCAGCAGCCAAGACAACCCGAGAAGGGAAAAACTGTTTTTT
v_call: TRBV5-1
j_call: TRBJ1-4
clone_size: .
d_call: .

cdr3_aa: CAWSVLGTLSYEQYF
cdr3_nt: TGTGCCTGGAGTGTACTAGGGACTCTCTCCTACGAGCAGTACTTC
v_call: TRBV30
j_call: TRBJ2-7
clone_size: .
d_call: .

cdr3_aa: CASSLGNQNQPQHF
cdr3_nt: TGTGCCAGCAGCTTAGGTAATCAGAATCAGCCCCAGCATTTT
v_call: TRBV7-9
j_call: TRBJ1-5
clone_size: .
d_call: .

cdr3_aa: CASSLLTGDQPQHF
cdr3_nt: TGTGCCAGCAGTTTATTAACAGGTGATCAGCCCCAGCATTTT
v_call: TRBV28
j_call: TRBJ1-5
clone_size: once
d_call: .

cdr3_aa: CASSLGGQGLTEQYF
cdr3_nt: TGCGCCAGCAGCTTGGGGGGACAGGGATTAACCGAGCAGTACTTC
v_call: TRBV5-1
j_call: TRBJ2-7
clone_size: .
d_call: TRBD1

cdr3_aa: CASSFGRLNEQFF
cdr3_nt: TGTGCCAGCAGCTTTGGCAGGCTCAATGAGCAGTTCTTC
v_call: TRBV11-3
j_call: TRBJ2-1
clone_size: .
d_call: .

cdr3_aa: CASLNRNSGHGYTF
cdr3_nt: TGTGCCAGCCTGAACAGGAATTCAGGCCATGGCTACACCTTC
v_call: TRBV2
j_call: TRBJ1-2
clone_size: .
d_call: .

cdr3_aa: CASWDSIYGYTF
cdr3_nt: TGTGCCAGTTGGGACAGCATATATGGCTACACCTTC
v_call: TRBV6-5
j_call: TRBJ1-2
clone_size: .
d_call: TRBD1

cdr3_aa: CASSEPGRRYGYTF
cdr3_nt: TGTGCCAGCAGTGAACCTGGACGGAGGTATGGCTACACCTTC
v_call: TRBV25-1
j_call: TRBJ1-2
clone_size: .
d_call: .

cdr3_aa: CASRRGGNTEAFF
cdr3_nt: TGTGCCAGCCGGAGGGGAGGAAACACTGAAGCTTTCTTT
v_call: TRBV5-6
j_call: TRBJ1-1
clone_size: few
d_call: .

cdr3_aa: CASSEGQGRGYTF
cdr3_nt: TGTGCCAGCAGTGAGGGGCAGGGGAGAGGCTACACCTTC
v_call: TRBV2
j_call: TRBJ1-2
clone_size: .
d_call: .

cdr3_aa: CASSLLGGTSEQYF
cdr3_nt: TGTGCCAGCAGTTTATTGGGAGGGACTAGCGAGCAGTACTTC
v_call: TRBV28
j_call: TRBJ2-7
clone_size: .
d_call: TRBD2

cdr3_aa: CASSHAPGEDRFFEKLFF
cdr3_nt: TGCGCCAGCAGCCACGCCCCCGGGGAGGACAGGTTTTTTGAAAAACTGTTTTTT
v_call: TRBV4-3
j_call: TRBJ1-4
clone_size: .
d_call: TRBD1

cdr3_aa: CASSLEGAWTEAFF
cdr3_nt: TGCGCCAGCAGCTTGGAGGGGGCATGGACTGAAGCTTTCTTT
v_call: TRBV5-1
j_call: TRBJ1-1
clone_size: .
d_call: TRBD1

cdr3_aa: CASSDTGVQYYGYTF
cdr3_nt: TGTGCCAGCAGCGATACAGGGGTGCAGTACTATGGCTACACCTTC
v_call: TRBV5-6
j_call: TRBJ1-2
clone_size: few
d_call: TRBD1

cdr3_aa: CASSLRAGGISVLSYEQYF
cdr3_nt: TGTGCCAGCAGCTTACGGGCGGGGGGAATATCCGTTCTATCCTACGAGCAGTACTTC
v_call: TRBV7-2
j_call: TRBJ2-7
clone_size: .
d_call: TRBD2

cdr3_aa: CASSLEGTVGSPLHF
cdr3_nt: TGTGCCAGCAGCCTAGAGGGGACAGTTGGCTCACCCCTCCACTTT
v_call: TRBV7-2
j_call: TRBJ1-6
clone_size: .
d_call: TRBD1

cdr3_aa: CASSLGGSDTQYF
cdr3_nt: TGTGCCAGCAGCTTGGGAGGGTCAGATACGCAGTATTTT
v_call: TRBV5-6
j_call: TRBJ2-3
clone_size: .
d_call: .

cdr3_aa: CASSGRTGGNEQFF
cdr3_nt: TGTGCCAGCAGCGGACGGACAGGGGGCAATGAGCAGTTCTTC
v_call: TRBV5-4
j_call: TRBJ2-1
clone_size: .
d_call: TRBD1